These 14 T cell receptor beta chains were all obtained from the same sample, sequenced in a study of CD8 T cells in ankylosing spondylitis. TCRdb re-derived calls from the 5' RACE reads in MiXCR, one entry per CDR3 protein. The data show 100,000 to 150,000 distinct CDR3 sequences, with roughly 9% seen just once and 3.3% held by the top ten. The sequenced sample consisted of blood, either unsorted or a sorted T cell fraction (not recorded which). The source of these receptors is a male donor with ankylosing spondylitis or in good health (not recorded which).

This clonotype was observed many times. The chain carries TRBV6-1 and TRBJ2-1; 7 bases are a match to TRBD1. The CDR3 spans 15 residues. Germline V lookup: CDR1 MNHNS, CDR2 SASEGT. The V and J ends lost 7 bases and 5 bases, in that order; junction bases with no gene match: 11. CDR3 protein: CASTQDRALNNEQFF. The DNA of the CDR3 is TGTGCCAGCACCCAAGACAGGGCATTAAACAATGAGCAGTTCTTC.

This clonotype was seen once. A read error may be the cause here, since a much bigger clone is one base away. The V and J genes are TRBV9 and TRBJ2-5; 13 nucleotides match TRBD2. Germline V gene data show CDR1 as SGDLS and CDR2 as YYNGEE. The CDR3 sequence is 15 residues long. This chain's CDR3 is CASSEGTSGMETHYF. In DNA form, the CDR3 reads TGTGCCAGCAGCGAGGGGACTAGCGGGATGGAGACCCATTACTTC.

The chain uses TRBV7-2 and TRBJ2-3, with 12 bases aligning to TRBD2. The germline V gene encodes CDR1 SGHTA and CDR2 FQGNSA. J gave up 7 bases and V 3 bases, and 11 bases lay outside the gene matches. The CDR3 consists of 17 residues. CDR3 residues: CASSFRTSGTATYTQYF. CDR3 coding DNA: TGTGCCAGCAGCTTTAGGACTAGCGGGACCGCGACATATACGCAGTATTTT.

In its sample, this clonotype was seen many times. This sequence joins TRBV12-3 or TRBV12-4 and TRBJ2-3, with D perhaps matching TRBD1 or TRBD2 (5 bases each). The CDR3 consists of 14 residues. Trimming pared 3 bases from V and 3 bases from J, leaving 10 bases between. The CDR3 loop reads CASSFSGRTDTQYF. Written as DNA, the CDR3 is TGTGCCAGCAGTTTTTCAGGGAGAACAGATACGCAGTATTTT.

The chain joins TRBV19 to TRBJ2-7, with 9 bases lining up with TRBD1. The germline CDR1 and CDR2 sequences are LNHDA and SQIVND (reference sequence). J gave up 0 bases and V 7 bases, and 7 bases lay outside the gene matches. The CDR3 has 15 amino acids. Here the CDR3 reads CASNSGTGSSYEQYF. The CDR3 DNA reads as TGTGCCAGTAATTCCGGGACAGGGAGCTCCTACGAGCAGTACTTC.

This clonotype was observed at least ten times. V usage is TRBV4-3 and J usage is TRBJ1-1; D possibly corresponds to TRBD1 (6 bases). V was cut by 3 bases and J by 0 bases, with 14 bases left in between. This CDR3 contains 16 residues. CDR1 and CDR2 (germline): LGHNA, YSLEER. The CDR3, as DNA: TGCGCCAGCAGCCAGACGACAGGAGATATGAACACTGAAGCTTTCTTT. It specifies CASSQTTGDMNTEAFF.

This clonotype came up many times. The V and J genes are TRBV19 and TRBJ2-4; no definite D call. Trimming stripped 3 bases from V and 2 bases from J, with 5 bases between. The CDR3 is 13 amino acids. Germline CDR1 reads LNHDA; CDR2 reads SQIVND (reference sequence). The CDR3 coding sequence is TGTGCCAGTAGTATTTGGCCCAAAAACATTCAGTACTTC. This sequence encodes CASSIWPKNIQYF.

This clonotype was observed many times. The J gene is TRBJ2-5, the V gene TRBV29-1, with TRBD1 as a possible D gene (6 bases). V lost 6 bases, J lost 4 bases, and 15 bases lay in between. Germline CDR1 reads SQVTM; CDR2 reads ANQGSEA. There are 13 residues in the CDR3. CDR3 DNA sequence: TGCAGCGTGGCCGCACAGGGCCGAGAGACCCAGTACTTC. This encodes CSVAAQGRETQYF.

There are many counts of this clonotype. This chain uses TRBV9 with TRBJ2-7; 7 positions agree with TRBD1. V dropped 7 bases and J dropped 4; count of bases not matched to a gene: 5. The CDR3 consists of 12 residues. Germline CDR1 and CDR2: SGDLS and YYNGEE. The CDR3 spells CASGAGGYEQYF. The CDR3 DNA follows: TGTGCCAGCGGAGCAGGGGGATACGAGCAGTACTTC.

Many counts were recorded for this clonotype. The chain combines TRBV20-1 with TRBJ2-1; 13 nucleotides line up with TRBD2. The CDR3 sequence is 15 residues long. V lost 2 bases and J lost 9; bases outside the gene matches: 7. Germline CDR1 reads DFQATT; CDR2 reads SNEGSKA (reference sequence). CDR3 residues: CSARNPGLAGSEQFF. The CDR3 DNA follows: TGCAGTGCTAGAAATCCGGGACTAGCGGGAAGTGAGCAGTTCTTC.

Points on this clonotype: A much larger clone lies a single base off, so this may be a read error. The chain uses TRBV6-1 and TRBJ1-5; D gene unclear. V shed 5 bases and J shed 0 bases, with 14 bases lying between them. Germline assignment: CDR1 MNHNS and CDR2 SASEGT. This CDR3 has 16 amino acids. CDR3 DNA sequence: TGTGCCAGCAGTCCTCCGGGGAACCCTAGCAATCAGCCCCAGCATTTT. It is translated as CASSPPGNPSNQPQHF.

This clonotype was seen just once. The chain joins TRBV20-1 to TRBJ2-7; 9 nucleotides match TRBD1. Germline lookup yields CDR1 DFQATT and CDR2 SNEGSKA (reference sequence). V trimming: 4 bases; J trimming: 2 bases; junction bases outside the gene matches: 6. The length of the CDR3 is 14 residues. CDR3 protein: CSAKTGTGPYEQYF. In DNA form, the CDR3 reads TGCAGTGCTAAAACCGGGACAGGGCCCTACGAGCAGTACTTC.

This clonotype was seen ten or more times. The chain employs TRBV11-2 and TRBJ2-3; no firm D call. The CDR3 length is 11 residues. The V and J ends lost 2 bases and 5 bases respectively, with 2 bases between them. Germline CDR1 reads SGHAT; CDR2 reads FQNNGV. Written as DNA, the CDR3 is TGTGCCAGCAGCTTAAGAGATACGCAGTATTTT. Its translation: CASSLRDTQYF.

This clonotype was found a few times. The chain links TRBV20-1 to TRBJ1-2, with D hard to call. Germline V gene sequence: CDR1 DFQATT, CDR2 SNEGSKA (reference sequence). This CDR3 is built from 11 residues. V lost 0 bases, J lost 5 bases, and 4 bases lay in between. CDR3 nucleotide sequence: TGCAGTGCTAGAGATGCATATGGCTACACCTTC. Translation: CSARDAYGYTF.